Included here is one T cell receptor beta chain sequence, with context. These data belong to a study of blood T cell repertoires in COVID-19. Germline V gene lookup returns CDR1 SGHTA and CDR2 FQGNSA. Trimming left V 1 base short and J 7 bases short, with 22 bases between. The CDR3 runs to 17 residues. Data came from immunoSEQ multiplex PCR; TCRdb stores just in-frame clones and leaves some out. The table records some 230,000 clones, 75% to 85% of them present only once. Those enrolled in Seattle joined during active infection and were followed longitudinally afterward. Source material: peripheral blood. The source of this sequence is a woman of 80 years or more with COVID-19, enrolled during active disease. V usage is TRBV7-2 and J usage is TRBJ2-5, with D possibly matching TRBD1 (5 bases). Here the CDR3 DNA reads TGTGCCAGCAGCTTAGAGCCACAGGCGAACCCTTGGGGGACCCAGTACTTC. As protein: CASSLEPQANPWGTQYF.